Described below is a single T cell receptor (beta chain) sequence and its context. The target antigen is unknown. The germline CDR1 and CDR2 sequences are SGHAT and FQNNGV. This CDR3 has 21 residues. V lost 2 bases to trimming and J lost 0 bases; unmatched junction nucleotides: 12. The sample originates from a study of T cells in Graves' hyperthyroidism and ophthalmopathy. Study observations and caveats: Blood shared most expanded thyroid clonotypes above 0.001.

Amplification of TCR beta CDR3 regions used RNA as the template. HTBI primers were employed in a first-round RT-PCR of the TCR CDR3. Each CDR3 protein gets one entry after TCRdb re-called the multiplex PCR reads with MiXCR. The data show hundreds of thousands of distinct CDR3 sequences, approximately 14% seen once. This chain connects TRBV11-2 to TRBJ2-2, with 13 nucleotides matching TRBD2. Sequencing was carried out using blood. The TCR originated in a woman between 18 and 29 years old with Graves' hyperthyroidism. The CDR3 sequence: CASSLSSLGLAGNANTGELFF. In nucleotides, the CDR3 is TGTGCCAGCAGCTTATCAAGTCTGGGACTAGCGGGAAACGCGAACACCGGGGAGCTGTTTTTT.